The rows below give T cell receptor beta chains drawn from one sample of a study of T-cell memory formation after mild COVID-19. A single record per CDR3 protein comes from TCRdb applying MiXCR to the 5' RACE reads. The repertoire holds about 190,000 distinct CDR3 sequences, about 21% seen once, with under 25% in the top ten. Input material: PBMCs or a T cell subset sorted from them (not recorded which). The receptors originated from an adult woman who had mild COVID-19 (a few samples of this study predate the infection). Cell type and time point are not known. Both conserved end residues are part of each CDR3. A D gene is named only where the DNA matches it firmly. Clone sizes are given selectively: once, few, many, or a class where the clone is expanded.

TRBV12-3/TRBV12-4	TRBJ2-5	.	TRBD2	CASTTVGSGRAWETQYF	TGTGCCAGCACAACTGTGGGGAGCGGGAGGGCCTGGGAGACCCAGTACTTC
TRBV4-1	TRBJ2-1	many	.	CASSQDSLRGYNEQFF	TGCGCCAGCAGCCAAGATTCCTTGAGGGGCTACAATGAGCAGTTCTTC
TRBV4-2	TRBJ2-1	few	.	CASSQGGVYNEQFF	TGTGCCAGCAGCCAAGGAGGGGTTTACAATGAGCAGTTCTTC
TRBV18	TRBJ1-1	many	TRBD1	CASSPAGGPEAFF	TGTGCCAGCTCACCTGCAGGGGGCCCTGAAGCTTTCTTT
TRBV9	TRBJ1-1	.	.	CASSVDGGQNTEAFF	TGTGCCAGCAGCGTAGACGGGGGCCAGAACACTGAAGCTTTCTTT
TRBV7-3	TRBJ2-1	.	TRBD2	CASSPAGTSGSMGNEQFF	TGTGCCAGCAGCCCGGCCGGGACTAGCGGGAGTATGGGCAATGAGCAGTTCTTC
TRBV28	TRBJ2-4	.	.	CASSLEGNIQYF	TGTGCCAGCAGTTTAGAGGGGAACATTCAGTACTTC
TRBV28	TRBJ1-1	few	.	CASSFLYPAGLNTEAFF	TGTGCCAGCAGTTTTTTATACCCGGCAGGGTTGAACACTGAAGCTTTCTTT
TRBV5-6	TRBJ1-2	.	.	CASSLAREGYTF	TGTGCCAGCAGCTTGGCACGGGAGGGCTACACCTTC
TRBV3-1	TRBJ2-2	.	.	CASSQDRLGTGELFF	TGTGCCAGCAGCCAAGATAGGCTGGGCACCGGGGAGCTGTTTTTT
TRBV9	TRBJ1-2	few	.	CASSSEMPLGYTF	TGTGCCAGCAGCTCAGAAATGCCGCTTGGCTACACCTTC
TRBV3-1	TRBJ1-2	.	TRBD1	CASSQEARDSNGYTF	TGTGCCAGCAGCCAAGAAGCCCGGGACAGCAATGGCTACACCTTC
TRBV20-1	TRBJ2-3	few	TRBD2	CSARTSDPLKTDTQYF	TGCAGTGCTAGGACTAGCGATCCGCTTAAAACAGATACGCAGTATTTT
TRBV27	TRBJ1-2	.	.	CASSFGGSNYGYTF	TGTGCCAGCAGTTTTGGGGGGTCTAACTATGGCTACACCTTC
TRBV10-3	TRBJ2-2	.	.	CAISDSSGARYTGELFF	TGTGCCATCAGTGATTCTTCGGGGGCGCGTTATACCGGGGAGCTGTTTTTT
TRBV5-8	TRBJ2-5	.	TRBD2	CASSLTSGGLETQYF	TGTGCCAGCAGCTTGACTAGCGGGGGGTTAGAGACCCAGTACTTC
TRBV29-1	TRBJ2-1	.	.	CSGGTQFF	TGCAGCGGCGGTACGCAGTTCTTC
TRBV5-1	TRBJ2-2	.	.	CASSLVQNTGELFF	TGCGCCAGCAGCTTGGTCCAGAACACCGGGGAGCTGTTTTTT
TRBV15	TRBJ1-5	.	.	CATSRRGSSNQPQHF	TGTGCCACCAGCAGACGGGGGAGTAGCAATCAGCCCCAGCATTTT
TRBV6-5	TRBJ2-1	.	.	CASRGSPTIDEQFF	TGTGCCAGCAGAGGGTCCCCTACGATCGATGAGCAGTTCTTC
TRBV7-6	TRBJ2-5	.	.	CASSLGESPYF	TGTGCCAGCAGCTTGGGGGAGAGTCCCTACTTC
TRBV7-2	TRBJ2-1	few	TRBD2	CASSLGLAGESVQFF	TGTGCCAGCAGCCTAGGACTAGCGGGAGAGTCGGTGCAGTTCTTC
TRBV27	TRBJ2-7	many	.	CASSLSGRNYEQYF	TGTGCCAGCAGTTTATCTGGACGAAACTACGAGCAGTACTTC
TRBV7-9	TRBJ1-4	few	.	CASSPPRGQRFNEKLFF	TGTGCCAGCAGCCCCCCCCGAGGACAGCGTTTCAATGAAAAACTGTTTTTT
TRBV5-5	TRBJ2-5	few	TRBD2	CASSLAGGPGETQYF	TGTGCCAGCAGCTTAGCGGGGGGGCCGGGAGAGACCCAGTACTTC
TRBV7-2	TRBJ2-1	.	.	CASSRGVLGVAEQFF	TGTGCCAGCAGCAGGGGGGTATTGGGGGTGGCAGAGCAGTTCTTC
TRBV7-9	TRBJ1-2	few	.	CASSFPYRDPYGYTF	TGTGCCAGCAGCTTTCCTTACCGGGACCCCTATGGCTACACCTTC
TRBV27	TRBJ2-7	.	.	CASIGALHEQYF	TGTGCCAGCATTGGGGCACTCCACGAGCAGTACTTC
TRBV7-6	TRBJ2-2	few	TRBD2	CASSFLSARGGPGELFF	TGTGCCAGCAGCTTCTTGTCGGCGCGGGGGGGCCCCGGGGAGCTGTTTTTT
TRBV12-3/TRBV12-4	TRBJ2-1	few	.	CASRRTEDPYNEQFF	TGTGCCAGCAGACGGACAGAGGACCCTTACAATGAGCAGTTCTTC
TRBV7-9	TRBJ1-1	.	.	CASRDTGGIRGTEAFF	TGTGCCAGCAGAGATACGGGGGGAATACGCGGCACTGAAGCTTTCTTT
TRBV5-1	TRBJ2-6	.	.	CASSLAGAGYPGANVLTF	TGCGCCAGCAGCTTGGCCGGAGCTGGGTATCCTGGGGCCAACGTCCTGACTTTC
TRBV12-3/TRBV12-4	TRBJ2-7	.	.	CASSSSVLYF	TGTGCCAGCAGCTCTAGCGTCTTGTACTTC
TRBV7-6	TRBJ2-7	.	.	CASSLYPGEQYF	TGTGCCAGCAGCTTATATCCGGGAGAGCAGTACTTC